This TCR beta chain was profiled in a study of T cell repertoires in cytomegalovirus infection. TCRdb itself ran the reads through MiXCR, one entry per CDR3 protein. This table holds around 47,000 distinct CDR3 sequences, around a fifth found once. The CDR3 loop spans 13 amino acids. The germline V gene has CDR1 MNHEY and CDR2 SVGEGT. V lost 5 bases and J 4 bases, leaving 9 bases between the germline ends. To note about this clonotype: Its matching antigen is unknown.

J is TRBJ2-1 and V is TRBV6-2 or TRBV6-3; D is undetermined. The specimen comprised CD8+ T cells from cultured PBMCs, sampled from culture after CMV antigen stimulation. The clonotype comes from a human donor in good health (CMV status not recorded). Some clones in this sample may be carry-over from other donors' samples. CDR3 sequence: CASSEDGYNEQFF. Written as DNA, the CDR3 is TGTGCCAGCAGTGAGGACGGTTACAATGAGCAGTTCTTC.